The 20 T cell receptor beta chains below come from one sample, sequenced in a study of identical twins. TCRdb redid the calling of the 5' RACE reads with MiXCR, one entry per CDR3 protein. The table lists 450,000 to 650,000 distinct CDR3 sequences, 9% to 10% of them singletons. The sample was also reused in another study, on yellow fever vaccine responses in identical twins.

The sample was PBMCs. The source is a woman aged 18-35 years in good health.

V and J are TRBV11-2 and TRBJ2-1; D is perhaps TRBD2 (6 bases). The V gene's germline CDR1 is SGHAT and CDR2 FQNNGV. The CDR3 length is 16 residues. V dropped 3 bases and J dropped 1 base, with 13 bases sitting between them. The CDR3: CASSFRREPSYNEQFF. In nucleotides, the CDR3 is TGTGCCAGCAGCTTTCGTCGGGAGCCATCCTACAATGAGCAGTTCTTC.

This clonotype showed up many times. CDR3 nucleotides: TGTGCCAGAACCGGGACCATCTCTGGTCCTAGCACAGATACGCAGTATTTT. Its protein product is CARTGTISGPSTDTQYF. The rearrangement uses TRBV2 and TRBJ2-3; either TRBD1 or TRBD2 may supply D (5 bases each). The germline gives CDR1 SNHLY, CDR2 FYNNEI. This CDR3 contains 17 residues. V dropped 9 bases and J dropped 0 bases, with 22 bases sitting between them.

This clonotype was seen a few times. The chain is built from TRBV27 and TRBJ2-3; TRBD2 agrees at 12 bases. There are 17 residues in the CDR3. V lost 5 bases to trimming and J lost 5 bases; unmatched junction nucleotides: 11. The germline gives CDR1 MNHEY, CDR2 SMNVEV (reference sequence). The CDR3 is CASSRHPSGGGVDTQYF. Written as DNA, the CDR3 is TGTGCCAGCAGTCGCCACCCTAGCGGGGGGGGAGTAGATACGCAGTATTTT.

This clonotype was counted at least ten times. This chain connects TRBV7-3 to TRBJ1-1; tentative D call: TRBD1 (5 bases). Trimming removed 0 bases at V and 3 bases at J, with 8 bases between. This CDR3 comprises 14 residues. Germline V gene data show CDR1 as SGHTA and CDR2 as FQGTGA. The CDR3 coding sequence is TGTGCCAGCAGCTTAACCAGGGCGGACACTGAAGCTTTCTTT. Translating it yields CASSLTRADTEAFF. Full variable domain (outside the CDR3, taken from reference TRBV7-3 and TRBJ1-1): GAGVSQTPSNKVTEKGKYVELRCDPISGHTALYWYRQSLGQGPEFLIYFQGTGAADDSGLPNDRFFAVRPEGSVSTLKIQRTERGDSAVYLCASSLTRADTEAFFGQGTRLTVV.

This chain links TRBV11-2 with TRBJ2-3; 8 bases fit TRBD1. From germline, CDR1 is SGHAT and CDR2 FQNNGV. The CDR3 has 16 residues. After removal of 6 bases from V and 3 bases from J, the junction contained 11 bases not matched to a gene. CDR3 residues: CASRRPGGLETDTQYF. Written as DNA, the CDR3 is TGTGCCAGCAGAAGGCCAGGGGGCCTGGAAACAGATACGCAGTATTTT.

The gene calls are TRBV5-4 and TRBJ2-7; 10 nucleotides line up with TRBD1. J lost 2 bases, V lost 3 bases, and 8 bases had no gene match. This CDR3 has 16 residues. Germline loops: CDR1 SGHNT, CDR2 YYREEE (reference sequence). The CDR3 loop reads CASSSKAGTGAYEQYF. The CDR3 DNA sequence: TGTGCCAGCAGCTCGAAGGCCGGGACAGGGGCCTACGAGCAGTACTTC.

Ten or more counts support this clonotype. The chain carries TRBV27 and TRBJ2-2; D not resolved. CDR3 size: 16 residues. With 10 bases removed from V and 6 bases from J, the gap between germline ends came to 24 bases. Germline CDR1 and CDR2: MNHEY and SMNVEV (reference sequence). For the CDR3, the DNA is TGTGCCACCAAGGCCCTCCTCCAAGACATAGCCGGGGAGCTGTTTTTT. Amino acids: CATKALLQDIAGELFF.

This clonotype was counted between two and nine times. V is TRBV5-6 and J is TRBJ2-1; possibly TRBD1 for D (5 bases). Germline lookup yields CDR1 SGHDT and CDR2 YYEEEE. V was trimmed by 4 bases and J by 3 bases, leaving 17 bases between them. There are 16 residues in the CDR3. As DNA, the CDR3 is TGTGCCAGCAGCAACTCACAGGATTACCACTACAATGAGCAGTTCTTC. The encoded protein is CASSNSQDYHYNEQFF.

This clonotype came up many times. The chain recombines TRBV29-1 with TRBJ2-1; the D is unclear. V lost 7 bases and J lost 6, with 16 bases in between. This CDR3 contains 13 residues. The germline V gene encodes CDR1 SQVTM and CDR2 ANQGSEA. Here the CDR3 DNA reads TGCAGCGCGGTAGGGATGCTTGGCAATGAGCAGTTCTTC. Its translation is CSAVGMLGNEQFF.

This chain links TRBV28 with TRBJ2-3; a possible D gene is TRBD2 (5 bases). V was clipped by 8 bases and J by 6 bases, with 18 bases between them. CDR1 and CDR2 from the germline V gene are MDHEN and SYDVKM. The CDR3 spans 14 residues. In DNA, the CDR3 is TGTGCCAGCTTAGGACTGGCAAACATGGATACGCAGTATTTT. Its translation is CASLGLANMDTQYF.

At least ten counts were recorded for this clonotype. The rearrangement links TRBV14 to TRBJ2-3; TRBD2 agrees at 11 bases. V dropped 5 bases and J dropped 0; count of bases not matched to a gene: 4. Germline CDR1 is SGHDN and CDR2 is FVKESK. The CDR3 consists of 16 residues. The CDR3 bases are TGTGCCAGCAGCACCCGGACTAGCGGGAGCACAGATACGCAGTATTTT. This translates into CASSTRTSGSTDTQYF. Using reference TRBV14 and TRBJ2-3 for the parts outside the CDR3, the full variable domain is EAGVTQFPSHSVIEKGQTVTLRCDPISGHDNLYWYRRVMGKEIKFLLHFVKESKQDESGMPNNRFLAERTGGTYSTLKVQPAELEDSGVYFCASSTRTSGSTDTQYFGPGTRLTVL.

This clonotype occurred a few times. This chain connects TRBV20-1 to TRBJ2-1, with unresolved D. Germline CDR1 is DFQATT and CDR2 is SNEGSKA (reference sequence). V was pared by 4 bases and J by 0 bases, with 4 bases between. The length of the CDR3 is 12 residues. The CDR3 sequence is CSATSSYNEQFF. DNA for the CDR3: TGCAGTGCTACCTCCTCCTACAATGAGCAGTTCTTC.

This chain uses TRBV5-1 with TRBJ2-5; the D gene is possibly TRBD1 (6 bases). Trimming took 1 base from V and 4 from J, leaving 17 bases between them. CDR3 length equals 16 residues. The V gene's germline CDR1 is SGHRS and CDR2 YFSETQ. CDR3 residues: CASSLKGHELRETQYF. The CDR3 DNA sequence: TGCGCCAGCAGCTTGAAGGGACACGAATTGAGAGAGACCCAGTACTTC. The full variable domain, its missing parts supplied by reference TRBV5-1 and TRBJ2-5, is KAGVTQTPRYLIKTRGQQVTLSCSPISGHRSVSWYQQTPGQGLQFLFEYFSETQRNKGNFPGRFSGRQFSNSRSEMNVSTLELGDSALYLCASSLKGHELRETQYFGPGTRLLVL.

V usage is TRBV4-2 and J usage is TRBJ2-3; perhaps TRBD2 as D (6 bases). The germline gives CDR1 LGHNA, CDR2 YNFKEQ. The V end lost 2 bases, the J end lost 3 bases, and 18 bases lay between the germline ends. There are 17 residues in the CDR3. The CDR3 sequence is CASSQRLTGARTDTQYF. CDR3 DNA sequence: TGTGCCAGCAGCCAAAGGCTAACGGGAGCGAGGACAGATACGCAGTATTTT.

This sequence joins TRBV6-2 or TRBV6-3 and TRBJ2-7; D unresolved. Trimming took off 2 bases at V and 3 bases at J, with 5 bases between the two ends. CDR3 length equals 12 residues. Per the germline V gene, CDR1 is MNHEY and CDR2 is SVGEGT. CDR3: CASSYTYYEQYF. The CDR3 DNA follows: TGTGCCAGCAGTTACACATACTACGAGCAGTACTTC.

Worth noting for this clonotype: A much bigger clone sits one base away, suggesting this may be a read error. The rearrangement links TRBV3-1 to TRBJ2-4; 10 bases match TRBD2. CDR1 is LGHDT, CDR2 YNNKEL, per germline (reference sequence). The V gene end was trimmed by 2 bases and the J gene end by 0 bases; junction bases not matched to a gene: 10. This CDR3 comprises 19 residues. As DNA, the CDR3 is TGTGCCAGCAGCCAATCCAGGACTAGCGGTTCCGTAGCCAAAAACATTCAGTACTTC. Its translation: CASSQSRTSGSVAKNIQYF.

The V call is TRBV2, the J call TRBJ2-1; 10 bases map to TRBD2. J was trimmed by 16 bases and V by 2 bases; bases with no gene match: 8. This CDR3 comprises 13 residues. The germline CDR1 and CDR2 sequences are SNHLY and FYNNEI. The CDR3 loop reads CASSEFRAGGLFF. The DNA for the CDR3 is TGTGCCAGCAGTGAATTTCGAGCGGGGGGGCTTTTCTTC.

This clonotype was found many times. The chain couples TRBV10-2 to TRBJ2-7; no firm D call. Germline V gene sequence: CDR1 WSHSY, CDR2 SAAADI. CDR3 length: 11 residues. V was trimmed by 3 bases and J by 7 bases, leaving 7 bases between them. The CDR3 region has the DNA TGCGCCAGCAGTGACCCCCGAGAGCAGTACTTC. This gives the protein CASSDPREQYF.

In this sample, this clonotype turned up a few times. The chain links TRBV3-1 to TRBJ1-5, with D unresolved. V gave up 3 bases and J gave up 4 bases, with 4 bases separating them. The CDR3 is 12 residues long. Germline CDR1 and CDR2: LGHDT and YNNKEL (reference sequence). The chain's CDR3 is CASSHPNQPQHF. The CDR3 DNA reads TGTGCCAGCAGCCATCCTAATCAGCCCCAGCATTTT.

This clonotype has at least ten counts. V usage is TRBV7-2 and J usage is TRBJ2-1; D gene uncertain. The length of the CDR3 is 17 residues. From germline, CDR1 is SGHTA and CDR2 FQGNSA. V lost 6 bases to trimming and J lost 1 base, with 19 bases between them. The CDR3 spells CASRGFGPLSSYNEQFF. DNA for the CDR3: TGTGCCAGCAGAGGATTCGGACCGCTTTCATCCTACAATGAGCAGTTCTTC.